What follows is one T cell receptor (beta chain) and its context. What this receptor recognizes is not known. Qualities for individual bases were not recorded, and no much larger clone is one base off. The data belong to a study of control samples from healthy donors and cancer patients (dated by TCRdb to 2018 to 2020). To prepare the library, the immunoSEQ multiplex PCR assay was applied. TCRdb mirrors the immuneACCESS table, restricted to in-frame sequences. Some clones are absent from its copies; in checked studies, under half trace to an unresolved V gene, and the reason for the others is unknown. The sample has 100,000 or so clones on record, approximately 89% of them singletons. In total, the top ten clones hold around 0.95% of the sample. CDR1 is given as SNHLY and CDR2 as FYNNEI, both from the germline V gene. V is reduced by 4 bases and J by 10 bases, leaving a spacing of 12 bases between them. Taken from cysteine to phenylalanine, the CDR3 has 12 residues. The entry retains the CDR3 DNA only, 36 bases that are in frame from base 1.

Sequencing was performed on blood. This clonotype originated in a woman aged 25 to 39 in good health. The rearranged chain carries TRBV2 and TRBJ2-3; TRBD2 is possibly the D segment (5 matching bases). Here is the DNA: TGTGCCAGCAGTGGGCCCGCCGGGGCGCAGTATTTT. Translated, it gives CASSGPAGAQYF.